This TCR beta chain is drawn from a study of T cell changes during pregnancy in multiple sclerosis. Some clones are missing from TCRdb's copy, which holds only in-frame ones; the method was immunoSEQ multiplex PCR. The sample gives roughly 52,000 clones, 70% to 90% of which show up once; 0.45% to 0.65% is in the top ten. The sample here was CD4+ T cells from peripheral blood mononuclear cells, taken in the first trimester of pregnancy. The receptor's source is a female donor with multiple sclerosis, enrolled in a pregnancy study.

For the CDR3, the DNA is TGTGCCAGCAGCCCATTGGGAGAATTCTATGGCTACACCTTC. Its protein is CASSPLGEFYGYTF. The chain uses TRBV11-3 and TRBJ1-2; D gene ambiguous. Germline CDR1 is SGHNT and CDR2 is YENEEA. V gave up 5 bases and J gave up 4 bases, with 14 bases separating them. The CDR3 is 14 residues long.